The T cell receptor beta chain described here comes from a study of identical twins. Trimming cost V 4 bases and J 2 bases; bases outside gene matches: 11. The V gene's germline CDR1 is LGHNA and CDR2 YNFKEQ. The CDR3 has 18 residues. Many counts were recorded for this clonotype. TCRdb used MiXCR to reprocess the 5' RACE reads, holding one entry per CDR3 protein. The profile covers about 340,000 distinct CDR3 sequences, with approximately 9.1% appearing a single time and under 10% taken by the ten largest. The sequenced material came from naive T cells sorted from blood. The V gene is TRBV4-2, the J gene TRBJ2-3, with 11 nucleotides matching TRBD2. This receptor was taken from a woman aged 50 to 60 in good health. The CDR3 DNA is TGTGCCAGCAGCCCGGTTGTAGCGGGAGGGGTGTTCACAGATACGCAGTATTTT. Amino acid sequence: CASSPVVAGGVFTDTQYF.